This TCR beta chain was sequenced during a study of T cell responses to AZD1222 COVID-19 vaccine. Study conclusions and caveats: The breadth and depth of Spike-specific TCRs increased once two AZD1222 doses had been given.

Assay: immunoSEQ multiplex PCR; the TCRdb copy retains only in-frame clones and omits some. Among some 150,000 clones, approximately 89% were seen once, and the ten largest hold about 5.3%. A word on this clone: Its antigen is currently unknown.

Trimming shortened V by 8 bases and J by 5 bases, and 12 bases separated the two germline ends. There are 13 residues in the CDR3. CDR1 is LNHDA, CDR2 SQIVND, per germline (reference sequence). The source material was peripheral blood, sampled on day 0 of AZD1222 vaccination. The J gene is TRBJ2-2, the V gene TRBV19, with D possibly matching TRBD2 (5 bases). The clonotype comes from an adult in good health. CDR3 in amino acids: CASDVEGTGELFF. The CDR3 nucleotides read TGTGCCAGTGACGTAGAGGGTACCGGGGAGCTGTTTTTT.